These T cell receptor beta chains were read from a single sample in a study of blood T cell repertoires in COVID-19. Using immunoSEQ multiplex PCR, the repertoire was profiled, and TCRdb retains in-frame clones only, with some absent. The sample includes around 140,000 clones, around 78% seen only once; the top ten take 3.5% to 5%. Sequencing was done on a sample of peripheral blood. These receptors were obtained from a woman older than 75 with active or convalescent COVID-19. CDR3s include the opening cysteine and the closing phenylalanine or tryptophan. D genes are given only for firm matches. Expanded clones get a size class; other rows say once, few or many, or leave the size out.

V gene	clone size	J gene	D gene	CDR3 DNA	CDR3 protein
TRBV3-1/TRBV3-2	.	TRBJ2-7	TRBD2	TGTGCCAGCAGCCACTCTAGCGGGGGCCTCTCCTACGAGCAGTACTTC	CASSHSSGGLSYEQYF
TRBV6-6	.	TRBJ2-3	TRBD2	TGTGCCAGCAGATACGACCTAGCGGGGGTGACAGATACGCAGTATTTT	CASRYDLAGVTDTQYF
TRBV5-1	.	TRBJ2-1	.	TGCGCCAGCGTTGGGGACACTAGGCAGTTCTTC	CASVGDTRQFF
TRBV7-2	few	TRBJ1-4	TRBD1	TGTGCCAGCAGCTCACAGGGGGCGCGCGATGAAAAACTGTTTTTT	CASSSQGARDEKLFF
TRBV28	.	TRBJ2-7	TRBD2	TGTGCCAGCCGGGGGGTGGGGCTAGCGGGGAGCGAGCAGTACTTC	CASRGVGLAGSEQYF
TRBV5-4	once	TRBJ2-3	.	TGTGCCAGCAGCCCAACGACTAGGGGCACAGATACGCAGTATTTT	CASSPTTRGTDTQYF
TRBV2	.	TRBJ2-7	.	TGTGCCAGCGGGGCGTTAGGGGTAACCTACGAGCAGTACTTC	CASGALGVTYEQYF
TRBV5-6	.	TRBJ2-2	TRBD2	TGTGCCAGCAGCTTCCGGGGGGCGAACACCGGGGAGCTGTTTTTT	CASSFRGANTGELFF
TRBV30	.	TRBJ1-1	.	TGTGCCTGGAGTCCCCCTAAAGCTTTCTTT	CAWSPPKAFF
TRBV28	.	TRBJ1-3	.	TGTGCCAGCAAAGGAGAGGGATCCTCTGGAAACACCATATATTTT	CASKGEGSSGNTIYF
TRBV30	many	TRBJ1-1	TRBD1	TGTGCCCTGGGACAGGGGGGAAGTCGTTACACTGAAGCTTTCTTT	CALGQGGSRYTEAFF
TRBV2	.	TRBJ1-5	.	TGTGCCAGCAGGCGGACATACGGCAATCAGCCCCAGCATTTT	CASRRTYGNQPQHF
TRBV6-1	.	TRBJ2-1	TRBD2	TGTGCCAGCCGTGAAAGGACTAGCGGGGGAAATGAGCAGTTCTTC	CASRERTSGGNEQFF
TRBV2	.	TRBJ1-4	.	TGTGCCAGCAGTGATACTTACATCCAGGAACTGTTTTTT	CASSDTYIQELFF
TRBV7-9	.	TRBJ2-2	.	TGTGCCAGCAGCTTAGCGCTAGTGGTAGTGCGGAGCACCGGGGAGCTGTTTTTT	CASSLALVVVRSTGELFF
TRBV27	.	TRBJ2-5	TRBD2	TGTGCCAGCAGTCCGATACTAACGGGACTAGCTAAGGGTTCAGAGACCCAGTACTTC	CASSPILTGLAKGSETQYF
TRBV9	.	TRBJ1-1	.	TGTGCCAGCAGCGTAGGGGCGGGCCCAAACACTGAAGCTTTCTTT	CASSVGAGPNTEAFF
TRBV14	many	TRBJ1-2	.	TGTGCCAGCAGCCAAGATTTAGCGGCATTTAACTATGGCTACACCTTC	CASSQDLAAFNYGYTF
TRBV6-5	few	TRBJ1-1	.	TGTGCCAGCAGTTACTCGTCAGGGCTAGGTACTGAAGCTTTCTTT	CASSYSSGLGTEAFF
TRBV11-2	.	TRBJ2-7	TRBD1	TGTGCCAGCAGCTCCCGACAGGGGGCCTACGAGCAGTACTTC	CASSSRQGAYEQYF
TRBV28	.	TRBJ1-2	TRBD1	TGTGCCAGCAGTCTCGGACAGGGGTATGGCTACACCTTC	CASSLGQGYGYTF
TRBV29-1	.	TRBJ1-5	.	TGCAGCGTTGATACGGCCTGGGGGCGAGCTACGAAGCCCCAGCATTTT	CSVDTAWGRATKPQHF
TRBV14	.	TRBJ2-3	.	TGTGCCAGCAGCAGCCGCGGGCTCGGCTCTACAGATACGCAGTATTTT	CASSSRGLGSTDTQYF
TRBV20-1	.	TRBJ2-1	TRBD2	TGCAGTGCTAGTGGGGAGGGTATCGATGAGCAGTTCTTC	CSASGEGIDEQFF
TRBV11-3	many	TRBJ2-3	.	TGTGCCAGCAGCCTCCTTAGCACAGATACGCAGTATTTT	CASSLLSTDTQYF
TRBV18	.	TRBJ1-1	.	TGTGCCAGCTTCCGAACGGGCACTGAAGCTTTCTTT	CASFRTGTEAFF
TRBV19	.	TRBJ2-1	.	TGTGCCAGTAGTAACCTGGACTACCCCAATGAGCAGTTCTTC	CASSNLDYPNEQFF
TRBV18	.	TRBJ1-2	TRBD1	TGTGCCAGCTCACCACTGTCCGGGACAGGGGCCGAGTTAACTAATGGCTACACCTTC	CASSPLSGTGAELTNGYTF
TRBV27	.	TRBJ1-2	.	TGTGCCAGCAGTCCTACCAGGGCCCACTATGGCTACACCTTC	CASSPTRAHYGYTF
TRBV29-1	.	TRBJ1-2	TRBD1	TGCAGCGCGACAGGGGGCGGTGGCTACACCTTC	CSATGGGGYTF
TRBV27	.	TRBJ2-5	.	TGTGCCAGCAGTTTACGTAGAGGGAGCCAAGAGACCCAGTACTTC	CASSLRRGSQETQYF
TRBV3-1/TRBV3-2	once	TRBJ2-7	TRBD2	TGTGCCAGCAGCCAACCGGGACTAGCGGGGGGGCCAGGCGAGCAGTACTTC	CASSQPGLAGGPGEQYF
TRBV20-1	.	TRBJ1-6	.	TGCAGTGCTAGTGATGGGGCCGCCTATAATTCACCCCTCCACTTT	CSASDGAAYNSPLHF
TRBV5-4	.	TRBJ1-1	TRBD1	TGTGCCAGCAGCTTAGGGGGCGACACTGAAGCTTTCTTT	CASSLGGDTEAFF
TRBV7-3	.	TRBJ2-1	TRBD2	TGTGCCAGCAGCCCGAGGACTAGCGGGGGGGCACAATACAATGAGCAGTTCTTC	CASSPRTSGGAQYNEQFF
TRBV5-1	.	TRBJ2-7	TRBD1	TGCGCCAGCAGCGCAACATTAACAGGGGTAGGAATCCACGAGCAGTACTTC	CASSATLTGVGIHEQYF
TRBV2	.	TRBJ2-3	.	TGTGCCAGCAGGAGGGGGGGGCCTACAGATACGCAGTATTTT	CASRRGGPTDTQYF
TRBV6-2/TRBV6-3	.	TRBJ2-7	.	TGTGCCAGCAGCCCGAGCGAGGGATCCTACGAGCAGTACTTC	CASSPSEGSYEQYF
TRBV15	.	TRBJ2-7	TRBD2	TGTGCCACCTCGCGGGGGAGCTCCTACGAGCAGTACTTC	CATSRGSSYEQYF
TRBV5-6	.	TRBJ2-7	.	TGTGCCAGCAGCTTTGGGGGCACGAGCTCCTACGAGCAGTACTTC	CASSFGGTSSYEQYF
TRBV6-5	.	TRBJ2-5	.	TGTGCCAGCAGTAGGGGGTGGGGCCAAGAGACCCAGTACTTC	CASSRGWGQETQYF
TRBV30	.	TRBJ1-5	TRBD1	TGTGCCTGGAGTCAAGGACAGGGGGCTCAGCCCCAGCATTTT	CAWSQGQGAQPQHF
TRBV5-1	.	TRBJ2-7	TRBD2	TGCGCCAGCAGCATCCTAGCGGGGGCACCCTACGAGCAGTACTTC	CASSILAGAPYEQYF
TRBV12-3/TRBV12-4	.	TRBJ1-1	TRBD1	TGTGCCAGCAGCGTAACAGGGGTGGGTGAAGCTTTCTTT	CASSVTGVGEAFF
TRBV19	.	TRBJ1-5	TRBD1	TGTGCCAGTAGCCCGGGACAGGGGAGCAATCAGCCCCAGCATTTT	CASSPGQGSNQPQHF
TRBV3-1/TRBV3-2	few	TRBJ2-5	TRBD2	TGTGCCAGCAGCCCCCGGGGGCGGGGGGTCCTAGGGGAGACCCAGTACTTC	CASSPRGRGVLGETQYF
TRBV18	.	TRBJ2-5	.	TGTGCCAGCTCACGAGACAGGCAAGAGACCCAGTACTTC	CASSRDRQETQYF
TRBV19	few	TRBJ1-1	.	TGTGCCAGTAGTGCTTCACGGTCCACTGAAGCTTTCTTT	CASSASRSTEAFF
TRBV19	.	TRBJ1-2	TRBD1	TGTGCCAGTAGTATTCAGGGGGGCCACTATGGCTACACCTTC	CASSIQGGHYGYTF
TRBV7-8	many	TRBJ2-1	.	TGTGCCAGCAGCTTAGGGGGACATATAAGCTCCTACAATGAGCAGTTCTTC	CASSLGGHISSYNEQFF
TRBV2	.	TRBJ2-5	TRBD1	TGTGCCAGCAGTGCCCAGGACAGGGGATTGGAGACCCAGTACTTC	CASSAQDRGLETQYF
TRBV29-1	.	TRBJ2-5	.	TGCAGCGTTGGGACAGTCCAAGAGACCCAGTACTTC	CSVGTVQETQYF
TRBV10-3	.	TRBJ2-7	TRBD2	TGTGCCATCAGAGCGGGGGATGCCTACGAGCAGTACTTC	CAIRAGDAYEQYF